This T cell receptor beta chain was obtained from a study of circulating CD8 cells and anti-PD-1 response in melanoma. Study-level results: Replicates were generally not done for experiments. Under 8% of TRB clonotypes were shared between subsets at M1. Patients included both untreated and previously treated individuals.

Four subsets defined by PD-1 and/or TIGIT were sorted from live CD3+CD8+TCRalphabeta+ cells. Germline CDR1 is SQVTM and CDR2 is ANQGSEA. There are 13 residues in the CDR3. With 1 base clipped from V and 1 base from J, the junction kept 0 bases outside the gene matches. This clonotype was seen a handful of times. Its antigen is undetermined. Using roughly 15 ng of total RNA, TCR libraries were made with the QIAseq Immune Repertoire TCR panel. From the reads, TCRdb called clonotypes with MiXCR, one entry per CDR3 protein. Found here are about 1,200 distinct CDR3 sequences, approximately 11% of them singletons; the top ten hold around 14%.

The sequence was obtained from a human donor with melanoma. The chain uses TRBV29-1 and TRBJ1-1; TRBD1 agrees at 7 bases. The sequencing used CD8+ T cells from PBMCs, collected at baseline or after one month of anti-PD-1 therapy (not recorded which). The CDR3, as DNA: TGCAGCGTTGAAGGGACAGGGAACACTGAAGCTTTCTTT. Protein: CSVEGTGNTEAFF.